The 16 T cell receptor beta chains listed next were all sequenced from one sample in a study of CD8+ T cells in alopecia areata. The authors extracted RNA and reverse transcribed it into cDNA as the sequencing template. Sequencing used immunoSEQ multiplex PCR; TCRdb keeps in-frame clones, though not all of them. The table lists just under 65,000 clones, roughly 46% of them singletons. Noted treatment: oral pan-JAK inhibitor, 5-10 mg twice daily. The sequencing used CD8+ T cells sorted from blood, collected at roughly week 38, from a patient treated with tofacitinib. The origin of the receptors is a human donor with alopecia areata.

The chain combines TRBV5-1 with TRBJ1-1; 7 nucleotides line up with TRBD1. Trimming removed 3 bases from V and 4 bases from J; junction bases left unmatched: 3. Looked up from germline, CDR1 is SGHRS and CDR2 is YFSETQ. This CDR3 spans 13 amino acids. Written as DNA, the CDR3 is TGCGCCAGCAGCTCTTCAGGGGGCACTGAAGCTTTCTTT. Translation gives CASSSSGGTEAFF.

The V and J genes are TRBV5-1 and TRBJ1-5; D perhaps matches TRBD1 (6 bases). Germline assignment: CDR1 SGHRS and CDR2 YFSETQ. The CDR3 is made up of 15 amino acids. V dropped 4 bases and J dropped 2 bases, with 13 bases sitting between them. This chain's CDR3 is CASSHREEGNQPQHF. DNA of the CDR3: TGCGCCAGCAGCCACAGGGAGGAGGGCAATCAGCCCCAGCATTTT.

This clone has just a few counts. One end of the junction does not line up with germline, which may come from a read error. The chain carries TRBV29-1 and TRBJ2-7; 7 bases are a match to TRBD2. CDR3 size: 11 residues. In germline, CDR1 is SQVTM, CDR2 ANQGSEA. The CDR3 nucleotides read TGCAGCGTTGAAAGGGACTACGCGCAGTACTTC. Translating it yields CSVERDYAQYF.

The chain employs TRBV30 and TRBJ2-7; D is perhaps TRBD2 (5 bases). The CDR3 extends over 13 amino acids. The V gene's germline CDR1 is GTSNPN and CDR2 SVGIG (reference sequence). Trimming removed 3 bases at V and 0 bases at J, with 9 bases between. The CDR3 coding sequence is TGTGCCTGGAGAGGGAGAAGCTCCTACGAGCAGTACTTC. Its protein is CAWRGRSSYEQYF.

The chain employs TRBV28 and TRBJ2-7, with 7 bases fitting TRBD1. V dropped 5 bases and J dropped 3; count of bases not matched to a gene: 4. The CDR3 has 13 amino acids. Per the germline V gene, CDR1 is MDHEN and CDR2 is SYDVKM. This CDR3 reads CASSLGQFYEQYF. CDR3 DNA sequence: TGTGCCAGCAGTCTGGGACAGTTCTACGAGCAGTACTTC.

Only a few counts were recorded for this clone. The J gene is TRBJ2-7, the V gene TRBV29-1; maybe TRBD2 (5 bases). This CDR3 is 14 amino acids long. From germline, CDR1 is SQVTM and CDR2 ANQGSEA. V lost 6 bases, J lost 2 bases, and 17 bases lay in between. CDR3 loop: CSVRSGGLTYEQYF. Written as DNA, the CDR3 is TGCAGCGTCAGAAGCGGTGGATTAACCTACGAGCAGTACTTC.

The chain joins TRBV2 to TRBJ2-7, with no clear D. This CDR3 contains 13 residues. With 7 bases removed from V and 2 bases from J, the gap between germline ends came to 12 bases. Germline CDR1 and CDR2: SNHLY and FYNNEI. CDR3 sequence: CASNGGTTYEQYF. The CDR3 nucleotides are TGTGCCAGCAATGGCGGAACCACCTACGAGCAGTACTTC.

This clone was observed a few times. The chain recombines TRBV6-1 with TRBJ2-2; tentatively, D is TRBD2 (5 bases). Trimming removed 5 bases at V and 6 bases at J, with 16 bases between. Germline loops: CDR1 MNHNS, CDR2 SASEGT. The CDR3 totals 15 residues. The CDR3 DNA reads TGTGCCAGCAGTTTAGGCCCATCGGAGGCCGGGGAGCTGTTTTTT. This translates into CASSLGPSEAGELFF.

This chain links TRBV14 with TRBJ1-4; 7 bases align to TRBD1. The CDR3 spans 15 residues. The V gene's germline CDR1 is SGHDN and CDR2 FVKESK. V lost 5 bases to trimming and J lost 9 bases; unmatched junction nucleotides: 12. CDR3 in DNA: TGTGCCAGCAGCTCAACAGGGGCTACGACTCAAAAACTGTTTTTT. Translated, it gives CASSSTGATTQKLFF.

The V call is TRBV9, the J call TRBJ1-2, with no clear D. V lost 3 bases, J lost 2 bases, and 11 bases lay in between. CDR3 size: 14 residues. Germline V CDR1 and CDR2: SGDLS, YYNGEE. The CDR3 bases are TGTGCCAGCAGCGGAACGACGGGGAACTATGGCTACACCTTC. Translated: CASSGTTGNYGYTF.

V and J are TRBV30 and TRBJ2-1, with D possibly TRBD1 on 5 matching bases. Germline lookup yields CDR1 GTSNPN and CDR2 SVGIG (reference sequence). V shed 1 base and J shed 1 base, with 8 bases lying between them. This CDR3 has 14 amino acids. For the CDR3, the DNA is TGTGCCTGGAGTGAGGGGATTTCCTACAATGAGCAGTTCTTC. It encodes CAWSEGISYNEQFF.

This rearrangement joins TRBV9 to TRBJ2-7; TRBD2 aligns across 10 bases. Germline CDR1 is SGDLS and CDR2 is YYNGEE. The CDR3 is 16 amino acids. After removal of 4 bases from V and 4 bases from J, the junction contained 11 bases not matched to a gene. This CDR3 reads CASSQTASGRGYEQYF. The CDR3 nucleotides read TGTGCCAGCAGCCAAACTGCTAGCGGGAGAGGGTACGAGCAGTACTTC. Filled out from reference TRBV9 and TRBJ2-7, the complete variable domain reads DSGVTQTPKHLITATGQRVTLRCSPRSGDLSVYWYQQSLDQGLQFLIQYYNGEERAKGNILERFSAQQFPDLHSELNLSSLELGDSALYFCASSQTASGRGYEQYFGPGTRLTVT.

This clone was seen only a few times. The chain employs TRBV27 and TRBJ2-7; either TRBD1 or TRBD2 may supply D (5 bases each). Trimming pared 4 bases from V and 3 bases from J, leaving 13 bases between. The CDR3 contains 14 residues. Per germline, CDR1 MNHEY and CDR2 SMNVEV (reference sequence). The CDR3 DNA is TGTGCCAGCAGTTCCGCCGGGGCCGACTACGAGCAGTACTTC. This encodes CASSSAGADYEQYF.

The J gene is TRBJ2-2, the V gene TRBV14; the D is unclear. The CDR3 runs 15 residues. Trimming took off 5 bases at V and 2 bases at J, with 12 bases between the two ends. Germline V gene data show CDR1 as SGHDN and CDR2 as FVKESK. This CDR3 reads CASSVTGSNTGELFF. CDR3 DNA sequence: TGTGCCAGCAGCGTTACCGGGTCCAACACCGGGGAGCTGTTTTTT. The variable domain in full, completed from reference TRBV14 and TRBJ2-2, reads EAGVTQFPSHSVIEKGQTVTLRCDPISGHDNLYWYRRVMGKEIKFLLHFVKESKQDESGMPNNRFLAERTGGTYSTLKVQPAELEDSGVYFCASSVTGSNTGELFFGEGSRLTVL.

This clone was detected a few times. The J gene is TRBJ2-2, the V gene TRBV29-1; D ambiguous. The V and J ends lost 1 base and 5 bases respectively, with 5 bases between them. Germline lookup yields CDR1 SQVTM and CDR2 ANQGSEA. The CDR3 spans 12 residues. The CDR3 sequence: CSVEAGTGELFF. The CDR3 coding sequence is TGCAGCGTTGAAGCCGGTACCGGGGAGCTGTTTTTT.

The chain uses TRBV27 and TRBJ1-2, with TRBD1 as a possible D gene (5 bases). Trimming shortened V by 0 bases and J by 4 bases, and 12 bases separated the two germline ends. Germline CDR1 and CDR2: MNHEY and SMNVEV (reference sequence). This CDR3 region has 15 residues. DNA for the CDR3: TGTGCCAGCAGTTTATCTCGCGGGGGAGGCTATGGCTACACCTTC. Translating gives CASSLSRGGGYGYTF.